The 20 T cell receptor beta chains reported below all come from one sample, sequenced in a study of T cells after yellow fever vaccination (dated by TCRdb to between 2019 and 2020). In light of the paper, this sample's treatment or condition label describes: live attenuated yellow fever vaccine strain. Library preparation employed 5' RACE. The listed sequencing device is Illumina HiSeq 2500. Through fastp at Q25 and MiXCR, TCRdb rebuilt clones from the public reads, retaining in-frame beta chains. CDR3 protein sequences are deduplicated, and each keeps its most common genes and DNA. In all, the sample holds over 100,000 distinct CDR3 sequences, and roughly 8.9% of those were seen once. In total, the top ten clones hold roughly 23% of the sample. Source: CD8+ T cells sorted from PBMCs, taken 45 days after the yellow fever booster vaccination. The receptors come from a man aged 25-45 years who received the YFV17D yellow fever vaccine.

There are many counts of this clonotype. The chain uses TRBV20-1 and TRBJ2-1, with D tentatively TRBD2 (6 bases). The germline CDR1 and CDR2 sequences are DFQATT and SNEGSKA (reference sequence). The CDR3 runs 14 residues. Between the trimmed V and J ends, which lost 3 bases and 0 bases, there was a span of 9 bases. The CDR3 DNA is TGCAGTGCTAGTACCGGGAGCTCCTACAATGAGCAGTTCTTC. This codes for CSASTGSSYNEQFF.

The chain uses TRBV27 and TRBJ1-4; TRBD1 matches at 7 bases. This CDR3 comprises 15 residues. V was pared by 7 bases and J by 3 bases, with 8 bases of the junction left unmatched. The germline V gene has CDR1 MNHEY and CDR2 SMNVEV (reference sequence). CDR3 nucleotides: TGTGCCAGCATGGGAGGGGGCACGGCTAATGAAAAACTGTTTTTT. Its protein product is CASMGGGTANEKLFF.

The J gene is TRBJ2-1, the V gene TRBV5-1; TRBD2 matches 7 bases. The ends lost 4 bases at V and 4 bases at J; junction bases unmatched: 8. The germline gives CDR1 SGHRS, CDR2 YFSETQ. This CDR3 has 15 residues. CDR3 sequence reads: CASSPGGGAYNEQFF. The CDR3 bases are TGCGCCAGCAGCCCCGGCGGGGGAGCTTACAATGAGCAGTTCTTC. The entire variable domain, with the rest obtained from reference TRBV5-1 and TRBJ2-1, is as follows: KAGVTQTPRYLIKTRGQQVTLSCSPISGHRSVSWYQQTPGQGLQFLFEYFSETQRNKGNFPGRFSGRQFSNSRSEMNVSTLELGDSALYLCASSPGGGAYNEQFFGPGTRLTVL.

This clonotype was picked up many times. CDR3 sequence: CASSLGGQGLETQYF. CDR3 bases: TGTGCCAGCAGCTTAGGGGGACAGGGGCTAGAGACCCAGTACTTC. The chain combines TRBV11-2 with TRBJ2-5, with 10 positions matching TRBD1. The J segment lost 4 bases and the V segment lost 1 base, leaving 3 bases of the junction unmatched. CDR1 and CDR2 from the germline V gene are SGHAT and FQNNGV. This CDR3 is built from 15 residues.

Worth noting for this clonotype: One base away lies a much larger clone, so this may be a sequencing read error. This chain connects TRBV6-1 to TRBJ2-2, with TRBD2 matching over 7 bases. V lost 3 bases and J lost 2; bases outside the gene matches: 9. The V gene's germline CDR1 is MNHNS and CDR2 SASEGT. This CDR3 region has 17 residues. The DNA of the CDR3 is TGTGCCAGCAGTGAGCCCCTAGCGGAGTTAAACACCGGGGAGCTGTTTTTT. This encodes CASSEPLAELNTGELFF.

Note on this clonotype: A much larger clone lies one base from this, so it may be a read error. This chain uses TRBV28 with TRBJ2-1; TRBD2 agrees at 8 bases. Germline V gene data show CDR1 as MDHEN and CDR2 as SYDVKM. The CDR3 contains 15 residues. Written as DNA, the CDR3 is TGTCCCAGCACCTTGGCCAGCGGGAGTAAGAATGAGCAGTTCTTC. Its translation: CPSTLASGSKNEQFF.

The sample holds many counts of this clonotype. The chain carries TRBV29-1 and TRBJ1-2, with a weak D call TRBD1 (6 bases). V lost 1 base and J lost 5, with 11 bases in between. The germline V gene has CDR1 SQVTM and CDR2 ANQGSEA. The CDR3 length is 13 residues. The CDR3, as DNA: TGCAGCGTTGAAGGCGCACAGGGTTATGGCTACACCTTC. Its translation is CSVEGAQGYGYTF.

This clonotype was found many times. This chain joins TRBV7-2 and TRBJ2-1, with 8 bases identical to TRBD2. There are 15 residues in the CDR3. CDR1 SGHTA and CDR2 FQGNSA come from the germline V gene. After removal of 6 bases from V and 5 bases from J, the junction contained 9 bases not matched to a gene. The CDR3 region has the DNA TGTGCCAGCAGTCTCAGCGGGAGTGGCCACAATGAGCAGTTCTTC. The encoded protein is CASSLSGSGHNEQFF. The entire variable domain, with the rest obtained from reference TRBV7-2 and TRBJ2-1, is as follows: GAGVSQSPSNKVTEKGKDVELRCDPISGHTALYWYRQSLGQGLEFLIYFQGNSAPDKSGLPSDRFSAERTGGSVSTLTIQRTQQEDSAVYLCASSLSGSGHNEQFFGPGTRLTVL.

CDR3 amino acids: CASNTWDRGEGYTF. In nucleotides, the CDR3 is TGCGCCAGCAACACTTGGGACAGGGGTGAGGGCTACACCTTC. V and J are TRBV5-1 and TRBJ1-2, with 10 positions matching TRBD1. Looked up from germline, CDR1 is SGHRS and CDR2 is YFSETQ. The V and J ends lost 6 bases and 8 bases, in that order; junction bases with no gene match: 10. The CDR3 is made up of 14 amino acids. Combining the CDR3 with reference TRBV5-1 and TRBJ1-2 gives the whole variable domain KAGVTQTPRYLIKTRGQQVTLSCSPISGHRSVSWYQQTPGQGLQFLFEYFSETQRNKGNFPGRFSGRQFSNSRSEMNVSTLELGDSALYLCASNTWDRGEGYTFGSGTRLTVV.

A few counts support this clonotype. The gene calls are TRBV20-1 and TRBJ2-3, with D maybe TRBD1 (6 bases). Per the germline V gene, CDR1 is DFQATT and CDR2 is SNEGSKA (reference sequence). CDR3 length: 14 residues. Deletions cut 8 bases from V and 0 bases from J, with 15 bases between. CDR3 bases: TGCAGTACCCCCCAGGGACAAAGCACAGATACGCAGTATTTT. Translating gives CSTPQGQSTDTQYF.

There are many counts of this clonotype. The CDR3 DNA follows: TGTGCCAGCAGCTTAGAGGCAGGGATCGATACGCAGTATTTT. It specifies CASSLEAGIDTQYF. This chain links TRBV7-2 with TRBJ2-3, with D maybe TRBD1 (5 bases). V was pared by 1 base and J by 6 bases, with 11 bases between. Germline values: CDR1 SGHTA, CDR2 FQGNSA. The CDR3 runs to 14 residues.

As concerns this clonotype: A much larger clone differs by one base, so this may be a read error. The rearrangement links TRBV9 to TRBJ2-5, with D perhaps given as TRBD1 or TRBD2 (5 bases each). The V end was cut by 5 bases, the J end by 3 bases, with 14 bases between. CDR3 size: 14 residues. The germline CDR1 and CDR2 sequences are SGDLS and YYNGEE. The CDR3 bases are TGTGCCAGCAGAGGTGGGACGACCGAAGAGACCCAGTACTTC. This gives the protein CASRGGTTEETQYF.

In nucleotides, the CDR3 is TGTGCCAGCTCACCGACATGGCCCCCGACCTACGAGCAGTACTTC. Translation gives CASSPTWPPTYEQYF. This chain joins TRBV18 and TRBJ2-7; D unclear. This CDR3 is 15 amino acids long. The V and J ends lost 3 bases and 2 bases respectively, with 14 bases between them. CDR1 KGHSH and CDR2 LQKENI come from the germline V gene.

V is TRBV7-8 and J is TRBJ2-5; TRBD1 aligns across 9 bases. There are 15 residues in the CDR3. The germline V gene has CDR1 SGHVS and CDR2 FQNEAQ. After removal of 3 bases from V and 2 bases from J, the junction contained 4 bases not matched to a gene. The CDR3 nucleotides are TGTGCCAGCAGCTTCCACAGGGGGCAGCAAGAGACCCAGTACTTC. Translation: CASSFHRGQQETQYF.

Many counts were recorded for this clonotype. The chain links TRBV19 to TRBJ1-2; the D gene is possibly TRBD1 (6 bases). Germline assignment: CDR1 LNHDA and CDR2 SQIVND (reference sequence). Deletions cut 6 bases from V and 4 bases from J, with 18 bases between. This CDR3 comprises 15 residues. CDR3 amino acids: CASSPFEMTGYGYTF. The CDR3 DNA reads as TGTGCCAGTAGCCCCTTCGAGATGACAGGCTATGGCTACACCTTC.

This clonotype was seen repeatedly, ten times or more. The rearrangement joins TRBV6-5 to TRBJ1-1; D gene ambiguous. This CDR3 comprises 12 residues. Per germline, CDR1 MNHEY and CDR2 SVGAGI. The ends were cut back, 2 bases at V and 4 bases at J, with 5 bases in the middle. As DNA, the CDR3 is TGTGCCAGCAGTTACGGGAGCACTGAAGCTTTCTTT. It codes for CASSYGSTEAFF.

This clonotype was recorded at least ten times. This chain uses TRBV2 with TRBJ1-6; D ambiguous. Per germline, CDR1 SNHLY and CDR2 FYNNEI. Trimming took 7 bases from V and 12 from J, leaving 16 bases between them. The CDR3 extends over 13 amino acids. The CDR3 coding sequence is TGTGCCAGCAAGGGTAACAGCGCCTTACCCCTCCACTTT. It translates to CASKGNSALPLHF.

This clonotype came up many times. The CDR3 region has the DNA TGTGCCACCAGTGGCGCCAGGGGGGACACTGAAGCTTTCTTT. Translated, it gives CATSGARGDTEAFF. This sequence joins TRBV24-1 and TRBJ1-1; 7 bases agree with TRBD1. The CDR3 sequence is 14 residues long. V lost 5 bases and J lost 3; bases outside the gene matches: 5. Germline V gene lookup returns CDR1 KGHDR and CDR2 SFDVKD.

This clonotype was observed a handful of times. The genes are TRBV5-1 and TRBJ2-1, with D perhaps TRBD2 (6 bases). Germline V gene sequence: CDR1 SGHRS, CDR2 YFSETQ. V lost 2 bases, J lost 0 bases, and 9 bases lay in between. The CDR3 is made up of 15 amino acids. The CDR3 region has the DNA TGCGCCAGCAGCTTTGGCGGGGTCTCCTACAATGAGCAGTTCTTC. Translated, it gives CASSFGGVSYNEQFF.

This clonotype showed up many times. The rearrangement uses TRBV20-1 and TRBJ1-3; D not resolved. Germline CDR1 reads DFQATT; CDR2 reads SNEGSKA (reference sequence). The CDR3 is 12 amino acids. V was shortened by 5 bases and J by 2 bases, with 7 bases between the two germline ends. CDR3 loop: CSALDTGNTIYF. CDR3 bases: TGCAGTGCTTTAGATACTGGAAACACCATATATTTT.